Below are 27 T cell receptor beta chains sequenced from a single sample in a study of T cells after yellow fever vaccination. TCRdb reprocessed the 5' RACE reads via MiXCR and lists one record per CDR3 protein. This sample carries 150,000 to 200,000 distinct CDR3 sequences, roughly 9.6% of them seen once, and the ten largest clones take 35% to 45%. The sequencing here drew on CD8+ T cells sorted from PBMCs, taken 15 days after the yellow fever booster vaccination. The receptors derive from a man aged 18-30 years who received the YFV17D yellow fever vaccine.

The J gene is TRBJ2-3, the V gene TRBV11-1; TRBD2 matches 7 bases. The CDR3 consists of 17 residues. CDR1 and CDR2 from the germline V gene are SGHAT and FQDESV (reference sequence). Trimming cost V 5 bases and J 2 bases; bases outside gene matches: 13. The CDR3 reads CASSVGVSGAATDTQYF. The CDR3 DNA is TGTGCCAGCAGCGTAGGGGTAAGCGGGGCGGCCACAGATACGCAGTATTTT.

This clonotype has more than one count but fewer than ten. V is TRBV6-5 and J is TRBJ2-7; D is perhaps TRBD1 (6 bases). CDR1 is MNHEY and CDR2 is SVGAGI in the germline V gene. CDR3 length equals 15 residues. The V and J ends lost 6 bases and 0 bases respectively, with 15 bases between them. Here the CDR3 reads CASRTTGYPSYEQYF. DNA for the CDR3: TGTGCCAGCAGGACCACAGGGTACCCCTCCTACGAGCAGTACTTC.

The table lists this clonotype with a few counts. The rearrangement links TRBV9 to TRBJ1-2; unclear D gene. Germline V gene lookup returns CDR1 SGDLS and CDR2 YYNGEE. The CDR3 is made up of 15 amino acids. The V and J ends lost 0 bases and 4 bases respectively, with 13 bases between them. The CDR3 region is CASSVDNTLGYGYTF. DNA of the CDR3: TGTGCCAGCAGCGTAGATAACACCTTGGGCTATGGCTACACCTTC.

This rearrangement joins TRBV7-9 to TRBJ1-4; D is perhaps TRBD1 (5 bases). CDR1 SEHNR and CDR2 FQNEAQ come from the germline V gene (reference sequence). Trimming took 4 bases from V and 8 from J, leaving 17 bases between them. The length of the CDR3 is 15 residues. CDR3 protein: CASSSLTARAEKLFF. The CDR3 DNA is TGTGCCAGCAGCTCGCTTACGGCCAGGGCGGAAAAACTGTTTTTT.

The chain carries TRBV12-3 or TRBV12-4 and TRBJ2-1; D call uncertain. The CDR3 extends over 14 amino acids. V was trimmed by 0 bases and J by 6 bases, leaving 9 bases between them. CDR3 protein: CASSLANTFNEQFF. Written as DNA, the CDR3 is TGTGCCAGCAGTTTAGCGAATACCTTCAATGAGCAGTTCTTC.

This clonotype came up a few times. J is TRBJ1-1 and V is TRBV7-2; the D is unclear. The V end was cut by 0 bases, the J end by 1 base, with 9 bases between. The CDR3 is 15 residues long. Germline-derived CDR1 and CDR2 are SGHTA and FQGNSA. The CDR3 protein is CASSLARRGNTEAFF. Here the CDR3 DNA reads TGTGCCAGCAGCTTAGCGCGTCGGGGGAACACTGAAGCTTTCTTT.

This clonotype has a count of ten or more. V gene TRBV7-8 combines with J gene TRBJ2-5; D tentatively reads TRBD1 or TRBD2 (6 bases each). With 4 bases removed from V and 5 bases from J, the gap between germline ends came to 17 bases. The CDR3 is 15 amino acids. Germline V gene data show CDR1 as SGHVS and CDR2 as FQNEAQ. The CDR3 sequence: CASSSLGGSGETQYF. The CDR3 nucleotides read TGTGCCAGCAGCTCCCTGGGGGGCAGCGGGGAGACCCAGTACTTC.

The rearrangement joins TRBV6-2 or TRBV6-3 to TRBJ2-7, with TRBD2 as a possible D gene (5 bases). The CDR3 has 12 residues. CDR1 and CDR2 (germline): MNHEY, SVGEGT. V was trimmed by 5 bases and J by 6 bases, leaving 11 bases between them. For the CDR3, the DNA is TGTGCCAGCAGTAGGAGGAGGAGCGAGCAGTACGTC. Translated, it gives CASSRRRSEQYV.

The chain carries TRBV12-3 or TRBV12-4 and TRBJ2-7, with D perhaps TRBD1 or TRBD2 (6 bases each). This CDR3 has 13 residues. The V end was cut by 3 bases, the J end by 6 bases, with 12 bases between. The chain's CDR3 is CASSFTGTGEQYF. Here the CDR3 DNA reads TGTGCCAGCAGTTTTACAGGGACTGGCGAGCAGTACTTC.

This clonotype has only a few counts. This chain joins TRBV5-5 and TRBJ2-4; 7 nucleotides match TRBD2. Trimming cost V 4 bases and J 7 bases; bases outside gene matches: 11. The germline CDR1 and CDR2 sequences are SGHKS and YYEKEE (reference sequence). The CDR3 runs to 15 residues. Here the CDR3 DNA reads TGTGCCAGCAGCCCCAGGGAGGGGATAGGGAACATTCAGTACTTC. Translation: CASSPREGIGNIQYF.

This chain uses TRBV14 with TRBJ2-1; 7 nucleotides align to TRBD1. From germline, CDR1 is SGHDN and CDR2 FVKESK. The V gene end was trimmed by 4 bases and the J gene end by 5 bases; junction bases not matched to a gene: 11. The CDR3 runs 16 residues. Here the CDR3 DNA reads TGTGCCAGCAGCCCCCGGACAGGTTCGTCGGACAATGAGCAGTTCTTC. Translating it yields CASSPRTGSSDNEQFF.

The CDR3 nucleotides are TGTGCCAGCAGCCTACCGACAGACCGATGGACAGATACGCAGTATTTT. This gives the protein CASSLPTDRWTDTQYF. The rearrangement joins TRBV7-2 to TRBJ2-3, with D perhaps matching TRBD1 (5 bases). V was pared by 5 bases and J by 3 bases, with 18 bases between. The CDR3 covers 16 residues. Looked up from germline, CDR1 is SGHTA and CDR2 is FQGNSA.

In DNA form, the CDR3 reads TGTGCCAGCCGAGGCGCGGGGAGTAACTATGGCTACACCTTC. The encoded protein is CASRGAGSNYGYTF. The V call is TRBV11-2, the J call TRBJ1-2; unclear D gene. The CDR3 contains 14 residues. Germline CDR1 is SGHAT and CDR2 is FQNNGV. Trimming pared 8 bases from V and 1 base from J, leaving 14 bases between.

A few counts support this clonotype. The chain combines TRBV10-3 with TRBJ1-6; D is unresolved. The V gene lost 10 bases and the J gene lost 6 bases, with 19 bases spanning the gap. The V gene's germline CDR1 is ENHRY and CDR2 SYGVKD. This CDR3 spans 15 amino acids. The CDR3 loop is CATRNDPAANSPLHF. The CDR3 DNA sequence: TGTGCCACCAGAAACGACCCGGCGGCTAATTCACCCCTCCACTTT.

This clonotype was picked up many times. V usage is TRBV7-6 and J usage is TRBJ1-1; maybe TRBD1 (6 bases). From germline, CDR1 is SGHVS and CDR2 FNYEAQ. The CDR3 runs to 16 residues. The V end was cut by 1 base, the J end by 0 bases, with 12 bases between. The CDR3 spells CASSLGVTGLNTEAFF. The DNA for the CDR3 is TGTGCCAGCAGCTTAGGGGTAACAGGGTTGAACACTGAAGCTTTCTTT.

The chain recombines TRBV7-8 with TRBJ2-7; D might be TRBD1 or TRBD2, each matching 6 bases. Germline CDR1 SGHVS, CDR2 FQNEAQ. Trimming stripped 0 bases from V and 3 bases from J, with 9 bases between. The CDR3 totals 14 residues. The CDR3 here is CASSLAGGLYEQYV. The CDR3 nucleotides are TGTGCCAGCAGCTTAGCTGGGGGGCTCTACGAGCAGTACGTC.

The chain links TRBV9 to TRBJ2-7; the D gene is possibly TRBD2 (5 bases). The CDR3 totals 11 residues. Germline V gene sequence: CDR1 SGDLS, CDR2 YYNGEE. V lost 1 base, J lost 6 bases, and 5 bases lay in between. The DNA of the CDR3 is TGTGCCAGCAGCGTACGGGGCGAGCAGTACGTC. This encodes CASSVRGEQYV.

The rearrangement links TRBV29-1 to TRBJ2-2, with TRBD1 as a possible D gene (5 bases). CDR1 and CDR2 from the germline V gene are SQVTM and ANQGSEA. The CDR3 length is 12 residues. Trimming removed 5 bases from V and 6 bases from J, with 10 bases in between. The CDR3 DNA follows: TGCAGCGTTACGGTCAGGGCCGGGGAGCTGTTTTTT. Translating gives CSVTVRAGELFF.

V usage is TRBV29-1 and J usage is TRBJ2-5; D perhaps matches TRBD2 (6 bases). CDR3 length: 13 residues. CDR1 is SQVTM, CDR2 ANQGSEA, per germline. Trimming removed 1 base from V and 3 bases from J, with 9 bases in between. The CDR3 loop is CSVEGGGKETQYF. In DNA, the CDR3 is TGCAGCGTTGAAGGTGGGGGGAAAGAGACCCAGTACTTC.

There are a few counts of this clonotype. The rearrangement uses TRBV6-2 or TRBV6-3 and TRBJ2-7; maybe TRBD1 (5 bases). V dropped 2 bases and J dropped 1 base, with 9 bases sitting between them. This CDR3 has 14 amino acids. Germline CDR1 reads MNHEY; CDR2 reads SVGEGT. CDR3 amino acids: CASSYLPGSYEQYV. CDR3 in DNA: TGTGCCAGCAGTTACCTTCCAGGGTCCTACGAGCAGTACGTC.

In its sample, this clonotype was seen a few times. V is TRBV7-2 and J is TRBJ1-1, with D tentatively TRBD1 (5 bases). Trimming removed 5 bases from V and 4 bases from J, with 14 bases in between. Germline values: CDR1 SGHTA, CDR2 FQGNSA. The length of the CDR3 is 14 residues. CDR3 sequence reads: CASSQLGGGTEAFF. The CDR3, as DNA: TGTGCCAGCAGCCAGCTGGGGGGTGGCACTGAAGCTTTCTTT.

This chain links TRBV11-2 with TRBJ2-2, with a possible D match to TRBD1 (5 bases). V lost 11 bases and J lost 3, with 7 bases in between. The CDR3 has 11 residues. Germline V lookup: CDR1 SGHAT, CDR2 FQNNGV. The CDR3 nucleotides are TGTGCCTCACAGGACACCGGGGAGCTGTTTTTT. It encodes CASQDTGELFF. Full variable domain (rest looked up from reference TRBV11-2 and TRBJ2-2): EAGVAQSPRYKIIEKRQSVAFWCNPISGHATLYWYQQILGQGPKLLIQFQNNGVVDDSQLPKDRFSAERLKGVDSTLKIQPAKLEDSAVYLCASQDTGELFFGEGSRLTVL.

The chain is built from TRBV9 and TRBJ2-3; 9 bases are a match to TRBD2. Germline CDR1 and CDR2: SGDLS and YYNGEE. Trimming at V came to 0 bases and at J to 4 bases, leaving 3 bases not matched to a gene. The CDR3 spans 15 residues. CDR3 region: CASSVGGGDSDTQYF. CDR3 sequence (DNA): TGTGCCAGCAGCGTAGGCGGGGGGGACTCAGATACGCAGTATTTT.

This clonotype was counted between two and nine times. V is TRBV12-3 or TRBV12-4 and J is TRBJ1-1, with D unclear. The CDR3 length is 13 residues. V dropped 6 bases and J dropped 3 bases, with 11 bases sitting between them. CDR3 sequence (DNA): TGTGCCAGCAGATCGGACCCTTACACTGAAGCTTTCTTT. Translated: CASRSDPYTEAFF.

Ten or more counts support this clonotype. This chain uses TRBV20-1 with TRBJ1-2; 12 bases map to TRBD1. The CDR3 consists of 19 residues. CDR1 is DFQATT and CDR2 is SNEGSKA in the germline V gene (reference sequence). With 2 bases clipped from V and 0 bases from J, the junction kept 13 bases outside the gene matches. The CDR3 here is CSARPGTGGGREANYGYTF. DNA for the CDR3: TGCAGTGCTAGACCAGGGACAGGGGGCGGTCGGGAGGCTAACTATGGCTACACCTTC.

The table lists this clonotype with a few counts. The CDR3 DNA sequence: TGCAGTGCTAGGGACAGGGACCTTACCGGGGAGCTGTTTTTT. It codes for CSARDRDLTGELFF. The rearrangement uses TRBV20-1 and TRBJ2-2; the match to TRBD1 covers 8 bases. The V and J ends lost 3 bases and 5 bases, in that order; junction bases with no gene match: 5. The CDR3 extends over 14 amino acids. Per germline, CDR1 DFQATT and CDR2 SNEGSKA (reference sequence).

This clonotype was counted between two and nine times. The chain has TRBV2 and TRBJ2-5; perhaps D is TRBD1 or TRBD2 (5 bases each). CDR3 length: 17 amino acids. Germline CDR1 is SNHLY and CDR2 is FYNNEI. V was cut by 6 bases and J by 5 bases, with 25 bases left in between. The CDR3, as DNA: TGTGCCAGCAGGACCACAAACCGGGACGAGGGTCCGGAGACCCAGTACTTC. Protein product: CASRTTNRDEGPETQYF.